This TCR beta chain was observed in a study of blood T cell repertoires in COVID-19. Turning to the study itself: T cells, B-cell-depleted T cells, or PBMCs provided the cDNA or gDNA that served as material.

V was trimmed by 6 bases and J by 4 bases, leaving 16 bases between them. Germline V lookup: CDR1 MNHEY, CDR2 SVGAGI. The CDR3 is 15 residues long. Assay: immunoSEQ multiplex PCR; the TCRdb copy retains only in-frame clones and omits some. The sample lists about 220,000 clones, 80% to 90% occurring once. The clonotype originates from a woman between 18 and 30 years old in a cohort exposed to, infected with or recovered from COVID-19 (not recorded which). Input material: PBMCs or T cells enriched from blood (not recorded which). The chain is built from TRBV6-5 and TRBJ1-3; TRBD1 is a possible D gene (5 bases). CDR3 sequence: CASREFGAAGNTIYF. CDR3 sequence (DNA): TGTGCCAGCAGGGAGTTTGGGGCAGCCGGAAACACCATATATTTT.